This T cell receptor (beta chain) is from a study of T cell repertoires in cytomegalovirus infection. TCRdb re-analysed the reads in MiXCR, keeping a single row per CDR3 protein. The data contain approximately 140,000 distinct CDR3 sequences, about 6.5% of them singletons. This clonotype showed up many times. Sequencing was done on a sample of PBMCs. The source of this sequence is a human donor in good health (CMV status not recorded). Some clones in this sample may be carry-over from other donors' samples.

The CDR3 nucleotides read TGTGCCAGCAGTCGGCCCTACACAGATACGCAGTATTTT. This translates into CASSRPYTDTQYF. The V gene is TRBV7-2, the J gene TRBJ2-3; D not certain. Trimming left V 6 bases short and J 2 bases short, with 9 bases between. Germline CDR1 is SGHTA and CDR2 is FQGNSA. This CDR3 has 13 amino acids.